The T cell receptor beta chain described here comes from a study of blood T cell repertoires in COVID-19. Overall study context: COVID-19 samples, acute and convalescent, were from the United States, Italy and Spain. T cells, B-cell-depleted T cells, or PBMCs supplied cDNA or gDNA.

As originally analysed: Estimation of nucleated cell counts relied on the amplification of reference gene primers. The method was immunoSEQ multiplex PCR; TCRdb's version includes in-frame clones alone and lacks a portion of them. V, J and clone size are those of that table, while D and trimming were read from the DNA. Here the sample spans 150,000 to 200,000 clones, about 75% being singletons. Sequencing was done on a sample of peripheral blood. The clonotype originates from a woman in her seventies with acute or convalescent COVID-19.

CDR3 coding DNA: TGTGCCACCAGCGGGGGAATCGGCGACAATCAAGAGACCCAGTACTTC. Translation gives CATSGGIGDNQETQYF. The V and J genes are TRBV24-1 and TRBJ2-5, with a weak D call TRBD2 (6 bases). The CDR3 totals 16 residues. Germline CDR1 reads KGHDR; CDR2 reads SFDVKD. V was pared by 7 bases and J by 2 bases, with 19 bases between.